This is a list of T cell receptor beta chains from one sample in a study of response to subunit inactivated influenza vaccine. A single record per CDR3 protein comes from TCRdb applying MiXCR to the RT-PCR reads. The repertoire holds about half a million distinct CDR3 sequences, with less than 10% as singletons. This material consisted of PBMCs from blood, taken less than 25 months after vaccination. Every receptor here comes from a man aged 50 to 69 who received an inactivated influenza vaccine. Each CDR3 is given with its conserved first and last residue. A D gene is named only where the DNA matches it firmly. Size values are once, few and many counts, or a class for expanded clones, and some rows have none.

clone size: NA
J gene: TRBJ2-7
V gene: TRBV20-1
D gene: TRBD1
CDR3 protein: CSARQGARTYEQYF
CDR3 DNA: TGCAGTGCTCGGCAGGGGGCCCGAACCTACGAGCAGTACTTC

clone size: many
J gene: TRBJ2-1
V gene: TRBV2
D gene: TRBD1
CDR3 protein: CASERQGINQFF
CDR3 DNA: TGTGCCAGCGAAAGACAGGGAATAAATCAGTTCTTC

clone size: many
J gene: TRBJ2-7
V gene: TRBV4-2
D gene: NA
CDR3 protein: CASSQVGQGYEQYF
CDR3 DNA: TGTGCCAGCAGCCAAGTAGGTCAGGGCTACGAGCAGTACTTC

clone size: few
J gene: TRBJ1-6
V gene: TRBV7-2
D gene: TRBD1
CDR3 protein: CASRSGGRNNSPLHF
CDR3 DNA: TGTGCCAGCAGGTCAGGGGGTCGGAATAATTCACCCCTCCACTTT

clone size: NA
J gene: TRBJ2-7
V gene: TRBV2
D gene: NA
CDR3 protein: CASSSPGQQYYEQYF
CDR3 DNA: TGTGCCAGCAGTAGCCCCGGGCAGCAGTACTACGAGCAGTACTTC

clone size: NA
J gene: TRBJ1-5
V gene: TRBV20-1
D gene: NA
CDR3 protein: CSALSGDGEESNQPQHF
CDR3 DNA: TGCAGTGCCCTTTCCGGAGATGGGGAGGAGAGCAATCAGCCCCAGCATTTT

clone size: few
J gene: TRBJ2-7
V gene: TRBV30
D gene: NA
CDR3 protein: CAWTPDSHSYEQYF
CDR3 DNA: TGTGCCTGGACCCCGGACAGCCACTCCTACGAGCAGTACTTC

clone size: NA
J gene: TRBJ2-1
V gene: TRBV10-3
D gene: TRBD2
CDR3 protein: CAISERGAGVSNEQFF
CDR3 DNA: TGTGCCATCAGTGAGAGGGGAGCGGGAGTATCAAATGAGCAGTTCTTC

clone size: NA
J gene: TRBJ2-5
V gene: TRBV29-1
D gene: NA
CDR3 protein: CSPAAAQETQYF
CDR3 DNA: TGCAGCCCGGCAGCAGCACAAGAGACCCAGTACTTC

clone size: many
J gene: TRBJ2-5
V gene: TRBV2
D gene: NA
CDR3 protein: CASSDGRGTQYF
CDR3 DNA: TGTGCCAGCAGTGACGGCAGGGGCACCCAGTACTTC

clone size: few
J gene: TRBJ2-7
V gene: TRBV7-9
D gene: NA
CDR3 protein: CASSSDGLEQYF
CDR3 DNA: TGTGCCAGCAGCTCCGACGGGCTCGAGCAGTACTTC